This paragraph covers one T cell receptor (beta chain) sequence. Its antigen is currently unknown. This entry is derived from a study of circulating tumor DNA in untreated peripheral T-cell lymphoma. Regarding the study as a whole: Tumor-specific clonotypes were found in roughly three quarters of patients.

Assay used: immunoSEQ multiplex PCR; TCRdb lists only in-frame clones, some missing. The sample includes thousands of clones, 70% to 85% of them seen just once. Before treatment, baseline tumor tissue was collected for sequencing. The length of the CDR3 is 16 residues. Germline CDR1 is SGHNT and CDR2 is YENEEA. V was pared by 2 bases and J by 0 bases, with 11 bases between. The receptor was derived from a human donor with peripheral T-cell lymphoma. The V and J genes are TRBV11-3 and TRBJ2-4, with D maybe TRBD1 (6 bases). Material: tumor tissue. Written as DNA, the CDR3 is TGTGCCAGCAGCTTACAGGCGACAGGAGCCAAAAACATTCAGTACTTC. This gives the protein CASSLQATGAKNIQYF.